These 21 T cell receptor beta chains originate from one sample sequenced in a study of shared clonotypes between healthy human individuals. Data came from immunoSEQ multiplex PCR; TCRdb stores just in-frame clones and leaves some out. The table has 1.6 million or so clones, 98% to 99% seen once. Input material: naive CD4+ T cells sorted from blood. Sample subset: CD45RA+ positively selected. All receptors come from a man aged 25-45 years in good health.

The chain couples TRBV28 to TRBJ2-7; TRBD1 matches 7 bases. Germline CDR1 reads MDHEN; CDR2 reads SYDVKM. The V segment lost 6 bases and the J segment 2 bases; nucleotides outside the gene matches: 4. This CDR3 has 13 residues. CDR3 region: CASRGQLPYEQYF. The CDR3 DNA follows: TGTGCCAGCAGGGGACAGTTACCCTACGAGCAGTACTTC.

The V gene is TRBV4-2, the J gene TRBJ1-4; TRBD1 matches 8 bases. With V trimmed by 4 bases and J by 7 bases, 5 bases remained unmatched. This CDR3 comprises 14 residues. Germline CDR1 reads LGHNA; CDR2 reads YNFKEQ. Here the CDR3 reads CASSPGQAPEKLFF. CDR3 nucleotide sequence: TGTGCCAGCAGCCCGGGACAGGCCCCTGAAAAACTGTTTTTT.

The chain's CDR3 is CASSQPGLAGGGTEEQFF. CDR3 sequence (DNA): TGTGCCAGCAGCCAACCCGGACTAGCGGGGGGTGGAACGGAAGAGCAGTTCTTC. The gene calls are TRBV4-2 and TRBJ2-1, with TRBD2 identical over 14 bases. The CDR3 covers 18 residues. The V gene's germline CDR1 is LGHNA and CDR2 YNFKEQ. V trimming: 2 bases; J trimming: 10 bases; junction bases outside the gene matches: 13.

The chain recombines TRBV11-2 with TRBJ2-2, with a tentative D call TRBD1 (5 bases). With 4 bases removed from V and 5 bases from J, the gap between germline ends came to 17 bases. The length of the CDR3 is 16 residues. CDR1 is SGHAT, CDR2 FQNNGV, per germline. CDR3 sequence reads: CASSSLRGSGTGELFF. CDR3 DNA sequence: TGTGCCAGCAGCTCCCTTAGGGGTAGTGGGACCGGGGAGCTGTTTTTT.

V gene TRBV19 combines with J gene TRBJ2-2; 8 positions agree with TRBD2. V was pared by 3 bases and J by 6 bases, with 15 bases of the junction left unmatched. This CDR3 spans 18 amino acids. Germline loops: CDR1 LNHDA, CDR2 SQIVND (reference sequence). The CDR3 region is CASSISVVAGGRSGELFF. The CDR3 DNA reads TGTGCCAGTAGTATCTCGGTCGTTGCGGGAGGCCGATCCGGGGAGCTGTTTTTT. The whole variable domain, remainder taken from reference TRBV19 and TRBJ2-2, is DGGITQSPKYLFRKEGQNVTLSCEQNLNHDAMYWYRQDPGQGLRLIYYSQIVNDFQKGDIAEGYSVSREKKESFPLTVTSAQKNPTAFYLCASSISVVAGGRSGELFFGEGSRLTVL.

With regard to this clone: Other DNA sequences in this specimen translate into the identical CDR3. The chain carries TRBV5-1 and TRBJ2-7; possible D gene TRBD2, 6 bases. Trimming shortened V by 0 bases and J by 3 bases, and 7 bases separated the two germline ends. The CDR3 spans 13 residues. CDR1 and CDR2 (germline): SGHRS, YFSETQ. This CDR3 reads CASSLGGGYEQYF. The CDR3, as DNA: TGCGCCAGCAGCTTGGGGGGAGGCTACGAGCAGTACTTC. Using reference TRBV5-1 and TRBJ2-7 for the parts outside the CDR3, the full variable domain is KAGVTQTPRYLIKTRGQQVTLSCSPISGHRSVSWYQQTPGQGLQFLFEYFSETQRNKGNFPGRFSGRQFSNSRSEMNVSTLELGDSALYLCASSLGGGYEQYFGPGTRLTVT.

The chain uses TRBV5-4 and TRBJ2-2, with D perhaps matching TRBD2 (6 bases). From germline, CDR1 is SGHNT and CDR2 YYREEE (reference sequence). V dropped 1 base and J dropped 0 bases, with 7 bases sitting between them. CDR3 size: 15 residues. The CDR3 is CASSLRGTNTGELFF. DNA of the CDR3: TGTGCCAGCAGCTTGCGGGGGACGAACACCGGGGAGCTGTTTTTT.

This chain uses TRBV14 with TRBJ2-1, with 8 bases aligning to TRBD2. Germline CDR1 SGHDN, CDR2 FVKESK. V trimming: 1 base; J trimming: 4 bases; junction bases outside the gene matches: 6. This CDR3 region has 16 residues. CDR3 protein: CASSQGLAGPYNEQFF. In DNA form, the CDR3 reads TGTGCCAGCAGCCAAGGATTAGCGGGACCATACAATGAGCAGTTCTTC.

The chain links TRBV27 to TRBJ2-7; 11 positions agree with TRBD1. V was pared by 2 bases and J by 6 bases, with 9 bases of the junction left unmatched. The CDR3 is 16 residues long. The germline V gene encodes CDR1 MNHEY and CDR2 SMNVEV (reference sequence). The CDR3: CASSLKGGGTGGEQYF. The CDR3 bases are TGTGCCAGCAGTTTAAAGGGTGGGGGGACAGGGGGCGAGCAGTACTTC.

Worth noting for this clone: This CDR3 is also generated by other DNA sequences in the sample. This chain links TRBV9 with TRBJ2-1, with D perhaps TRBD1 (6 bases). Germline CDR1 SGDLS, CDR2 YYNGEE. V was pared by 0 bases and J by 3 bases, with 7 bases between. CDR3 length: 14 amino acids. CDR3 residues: CASSVGRGYNEQFF. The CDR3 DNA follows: TGTGCCAGCAGCGTAGGCAGGGGCTACAATGAGCAGTTCTTC.

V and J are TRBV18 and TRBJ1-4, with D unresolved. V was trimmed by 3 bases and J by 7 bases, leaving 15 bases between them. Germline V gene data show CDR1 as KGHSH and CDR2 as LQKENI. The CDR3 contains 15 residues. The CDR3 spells CASSPPSERGEKLFF. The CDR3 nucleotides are TGTGCCAGCTCACCCCCGTCAGAAAGAGGTGAAAAACTGTTTTTT.

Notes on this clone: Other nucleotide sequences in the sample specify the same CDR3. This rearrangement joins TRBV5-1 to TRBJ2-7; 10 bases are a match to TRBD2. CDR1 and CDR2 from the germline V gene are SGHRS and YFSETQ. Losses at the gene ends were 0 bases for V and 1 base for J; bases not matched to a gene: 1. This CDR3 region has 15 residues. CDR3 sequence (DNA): TGCGCCAGCAGCTTGGTAGCGGGAGGTTCCTACGAGCAGTACTTC. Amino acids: CASSLVAGGSYEQYF.

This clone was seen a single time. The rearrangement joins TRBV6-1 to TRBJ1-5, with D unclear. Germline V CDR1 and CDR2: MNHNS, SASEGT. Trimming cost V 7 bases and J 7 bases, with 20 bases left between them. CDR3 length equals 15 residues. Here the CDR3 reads CASNMKPGTGQPQHF. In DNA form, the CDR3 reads TGTGCCAGCAATATGAAGCCGGGTACGGGGCAGCCCCAGCATTTT.

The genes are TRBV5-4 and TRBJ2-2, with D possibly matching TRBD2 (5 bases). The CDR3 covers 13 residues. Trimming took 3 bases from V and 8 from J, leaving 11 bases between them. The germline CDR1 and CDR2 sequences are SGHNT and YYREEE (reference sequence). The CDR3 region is CASSSLGGGELFF. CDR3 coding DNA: TGTGCCAGCAGCTCCCTAGGAGGTGGGGAGCTGTTTTTT. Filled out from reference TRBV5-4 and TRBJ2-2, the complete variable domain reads ETGVTQSPTHLIKTRGQQVTLRCSSQSGHNTVSWYQQALGQGPQFIFQYYREEENGRGNFPPRFSGLQFPNYSSELNVNALELDDSALYLCASSSLGGGELFFGEGSRLTVL.

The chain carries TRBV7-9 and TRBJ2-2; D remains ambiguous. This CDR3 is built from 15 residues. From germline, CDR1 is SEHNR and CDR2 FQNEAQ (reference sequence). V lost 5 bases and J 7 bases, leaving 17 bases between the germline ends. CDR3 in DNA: TGTGCCAGCAGCCCGAGAGCTTCTTCGGGCGGGGAGCTGTTTTTT. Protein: CASSPRASSGGELFF.

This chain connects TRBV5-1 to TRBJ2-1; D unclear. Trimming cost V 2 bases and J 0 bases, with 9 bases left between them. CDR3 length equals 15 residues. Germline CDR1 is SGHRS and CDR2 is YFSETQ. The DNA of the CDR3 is TGCGCCAGCAGCTTAGAGAGGAGCTCCTACAATGAGCAGTTCTTC. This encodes CASSLERSSYNEQFF.

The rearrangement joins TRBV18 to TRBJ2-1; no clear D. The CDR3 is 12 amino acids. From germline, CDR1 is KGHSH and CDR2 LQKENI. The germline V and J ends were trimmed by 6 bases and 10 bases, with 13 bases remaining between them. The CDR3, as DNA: TGTGCCAGCTCCCACCAATCCCCGGAGCAGTTCTTC. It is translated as CASSHQSPEQFF.

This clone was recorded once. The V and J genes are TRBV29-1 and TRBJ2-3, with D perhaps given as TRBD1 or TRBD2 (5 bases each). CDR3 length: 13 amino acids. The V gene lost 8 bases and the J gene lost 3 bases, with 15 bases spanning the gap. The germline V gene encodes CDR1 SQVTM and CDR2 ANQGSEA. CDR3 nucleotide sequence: TGCAGCTCTACCGGGACGGATACAGATACGCAGTATTTT. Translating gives CSSTGTDTDTQYF.

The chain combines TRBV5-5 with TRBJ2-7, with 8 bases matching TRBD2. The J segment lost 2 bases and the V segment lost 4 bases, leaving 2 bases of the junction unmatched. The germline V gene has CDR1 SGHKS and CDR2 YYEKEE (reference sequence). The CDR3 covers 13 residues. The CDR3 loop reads CASSREGPYEQYF. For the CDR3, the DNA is TGTGCCAGCAGCCGGGAGGGTCCCTACGAGCAGTACTTC.

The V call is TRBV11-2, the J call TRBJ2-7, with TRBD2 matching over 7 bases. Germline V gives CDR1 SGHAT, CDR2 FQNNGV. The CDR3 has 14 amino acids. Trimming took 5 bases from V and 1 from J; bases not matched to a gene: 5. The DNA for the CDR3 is TGTGCCAGCAGCCCCCAACTAGCGTCCTACGAGCAGTACTTC. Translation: CASSPQLASYEQYF. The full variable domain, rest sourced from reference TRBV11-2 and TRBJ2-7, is EAGVAQSPRYKIIEKRQSVAFWCNPISGHATLYWYQQILGQGPKLLIQFQNNGVVDDSQLPKDRFSAERLKGVDSTLKIQPAKLEDSAVYLCASSPQLASYEQYFGPGTRLTVT.

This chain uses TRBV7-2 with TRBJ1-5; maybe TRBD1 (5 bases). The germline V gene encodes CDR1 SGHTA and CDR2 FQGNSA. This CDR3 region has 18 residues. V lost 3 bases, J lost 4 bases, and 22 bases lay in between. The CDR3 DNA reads TGTGCCAGCAGCTTCCAGGGTAAAGTAGGCCATTTTAATCAGCCCCAGCATTTT. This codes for CASSFQGKVGHFNQPQHF.